These 10 T cell receptor beta chains share one sample of origin, sequenced in a study of CD8+ T cells in alopecia areata. TCR sequencing used cDNA made by reverse transcription of extracted RNA. Method: immunoSEQ multiplex PCR; TCRdb's copy keeps in-frame clones and lacks some. The table has roughly 120,000 clones, less than 45% seen once. Material for sequencing was CD4+ T cells sorted from blood. The receptors stem from a human donor with alopecia areata.

The gene calls are TRBV10-3 and TRBJ1-2; D gene unclear. The ends were cut back, 2 bases at V and 9 bases at J, with 13 bases in the middle. The CDR3 has 13 amino acids. The germline V gene has CDR1 ENHRY and CDR2 SYGVKD. CDR3 residues: CAISEGPRARYTF. The DNA for the CDR3 is TGTGCCATCAGTGAGGGCCCACGAGCTCGCTACACCTTC.

There are many counts of this clone. The chain recombines TRBV28 with TRBJ2-1; 11 bases line up with TRBD2. This CDR3 is 14 amino acids long. Germline CDR1 reads MDHEN; CDR2 reads SYDVKM. CDR3 DNA: TGTCGGGTTGAGGGGACTAGCGGATACAATGAGCAGTTCTTC. Its translation is CRVEGTSGYNEQFF. The full variable domain, rest sourced from reference TRBV28 and TRBJ2-1, is DVKVTQSSRYLVKRTGEKVFLECVQDMDHENMFWYRQDPGLGLRLIYFSYDVKMKEKGDIPEGYSVSREKKERFSLILESASTNQTSMYLCRVEGTSGYNEQFFGPGTRLTVL.

As to this clone: Other DNA sequences within the sample encode an identical CDR3. The rearrangement uses TRBV29-1 and TRBJ1-2, with 7 nucleotides matching TRBD1. Losses at the gene ends were 3 bases for V and 7 bases for J; bases not matched to a gene: 5. The CDR3 has 12 residues. Germline-derived CDR1 and CDR2 are SQVTM and ANQGSEA. The CDR3 nucleotides read TGCAGCGTTGAGACAGGGCGAGGTGGCTACACCTTC. Translating it yields CSVETGRGGYTF.

The genes are TRBV29-1 and TRBJ1-1; D may be TRBD1 (5 bases). In germline, CDR1 is SQVTM, CDR2 ANQGSEA. The CDR3 totals 12 residues. Trimming removed 2 bases from V and 3 bases from J, with 7 bases in between. This CDR3 reads CSVEQGYTEAFF. As DNA, the CDR3 is TGCAGCGTTGAACAGGGCTACACTGAAGCTTTCTTT. Variable domain in full (rest from reference TRBV29-1 and TRBJ1-1): SAVISQKPSRDICQRGTSLTIQCQVDSQVTMMFWYRQQPGQSLTLIATANQGSEATYESGFVIDKFPISRPNLTFSTLTVSNMSPEDSSIYLCSVEQGYTEAFFGQGTRLTVV.

This chain connects TRBV29-1 to TRBJ1-1, with D possibly matching TRBD1 (5 bases). Trimming took 7 bases from V and 4 from J, leaving 16 bases between them. Germline V CDR1 and CDR2: SQVTM, ANQGSEA. CDR3 length: 13 amino acids. The CDR3 DNA follows: TGCAGCGCCGAGAGGGGTGCGAGCACTGAAGCTTTCTTT. Protein sequence: CSAERGASTEAFF. The full variable domain, completed using reference TRBV29-1 and TRBJ1-1, is SAVISQKPSRDICQRGTSLTIQCQVDSQVTMMFWYRQQPGQSLTLIATANQGSEATYESGFVIDKFPISRPNLTFSTLTVSNMSPEDSSIYLCSAERGASTEAFFGQGTRLTVV.

This chain joins TRBV29-1 and TRBJ2-3; TRBD1 aligns across 9 bases. Looked up from germline, CDR1 is SQVTM and CDR2 is ANQGSEA. The CDR3 spans 13 residues. Unmatched junction bases numbered 4, after V lost 7 bases and J lost 2 bases. The CDR3 protein is CSGDRAPTDTQYF. The CDR3, as DNA: TGCAGCGGGGACAGGGCCCCCACAGATACGCAGTATTTT.

This rearrangement joins TRBV20-1 to TRBJ2-2; D gene ambiguous. V was cut by 0 bases and J by 6 bases, with 2 bases left in between. The CDR3 consists of 11 residues. CDR1 and CDR2 from the germline V gene are DFQATT and SNEGSKA (reference sequence). The CDR3 DNA reads TGCAGTGCTAGAGAGTCCGGGGAGCTGTTTTTT. Translating gives CSARESGELFF.

The gene calls are TRBV10-3 and TRBJ2-7, with D tentatively TRBD1 (6 bases). The germline gives CDR1 ENHRY, CDR2 SYGVKD. The CDR3 loop spans 11 amino acids. Trimming removed 8 bases at V and 3 bases at J, with 8 bases between. The CDR3 region has the DNA TGTGCCATCGGACAGAACTACGAGCAGTACTTC. This codes for CAIGQNYEQYF.

The chain recombines TRBV27 with TRBJ2-7; D perhaps matches TRBD1 (5 bases). This CDR3 is built from 14 residues. V dropped 5 bases and J dropped 3 bases, with 14 bases sitting between them. CDR1 and CDR2 (germline): MNHEY, SMNVEV (reference sequence). CDR3 loop: CASSPIKGYYEQYF. The CDR3 DNA reads TGTGCCAGCAGTCCCATAAAGGGGTACTACGAGCAGTACTTC.

This clone was recorded a few times. This chain links TRBV29-1 with TRBJ1-3, with D tentatively TRBD1 (5 bases). Between the trimmed V and J ends, which lost 2 bases and 4 bases, there was a span of 12 bases. Per germline, CDR1 SQVTM and CDR2 ANQGSEA. The CDR3 contains 14 residues. The CDR3 protein is CSVEPGVAGNTIYF. Written as DNA, the CDR3 is TGCAGCGTTGAACCGGGGGTAGCAGGAAACACCATATATTTT.